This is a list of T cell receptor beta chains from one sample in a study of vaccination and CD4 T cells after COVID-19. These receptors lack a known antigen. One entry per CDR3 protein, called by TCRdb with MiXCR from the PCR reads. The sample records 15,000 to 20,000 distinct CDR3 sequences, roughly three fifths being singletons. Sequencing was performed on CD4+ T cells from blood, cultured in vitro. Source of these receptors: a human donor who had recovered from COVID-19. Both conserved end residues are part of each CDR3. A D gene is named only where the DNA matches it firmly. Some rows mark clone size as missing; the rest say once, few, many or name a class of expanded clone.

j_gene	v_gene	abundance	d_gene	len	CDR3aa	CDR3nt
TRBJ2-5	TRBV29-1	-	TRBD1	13	CSVVQGVMETQYF	TGCAGCGTTGTACAGGGGGTCATGGAGACCCAGTACTTC
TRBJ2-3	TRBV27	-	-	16	CASRGLLGGGTDTQYF	TGTGCCAGCAGAGGACTTTTAGGCGGGGGCACAGATACGCAGTATTTT
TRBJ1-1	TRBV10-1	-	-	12	CASSAGPQEAFF	TGCGCCAGCAGTGCGGGACCGCAGGAAGCTTTCTTT
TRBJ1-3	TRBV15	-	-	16	CATSRSLTLSGNTIYF	TGTGCCACCAGCAGAAGTTTGACCCTCTCTGGAAACACCATATATTTT
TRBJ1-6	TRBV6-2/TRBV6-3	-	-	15	CASSLPTLTGAPLHF	TGTGCCAGCAGTCTCCCGACACTAACCGGGGCACCCCTCCACTTT
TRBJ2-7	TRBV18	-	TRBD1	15	CASSPPPGTAYEQYF	TGTGCCAGCTCACCACCTCCGGGGACAGCCTACGAGCAGTACTTC
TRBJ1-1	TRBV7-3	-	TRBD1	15	CASSLIRTGTTEAFF	TGTGCCAGCAGCTTAATTCGGACAGGGACTACTGAAGCTTTCTTT
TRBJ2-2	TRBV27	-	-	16	CASSFQALGDTGELFF	TGTGCCAGCAGTTTTCAGGCCCTGGGGGACACCGGGGAGCTGTTTTTT
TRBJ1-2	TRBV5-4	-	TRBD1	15	CASSFRDRASVVHTF	TGTGCCAGCAGCTTCCGGGACAGGGCCTCGGTGGTCCACACCTTC
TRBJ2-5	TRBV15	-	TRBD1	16	CATSSRTGVRGETQYF	TGTGCCACCAGCAGTAGAACAGGGGTTCGGGGTGAGACCCAGTACTTC
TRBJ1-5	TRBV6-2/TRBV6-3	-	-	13	CATTSPGNQPQHF	TGTGCCACCACCTCCCCCGGGAATCAGCCCCAGCATTTT
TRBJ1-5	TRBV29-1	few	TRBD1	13	CSVLGQDNQPQHF	TGCAGCGTTCTAGGACAGGACAATCAGCCCCAGCATTTT
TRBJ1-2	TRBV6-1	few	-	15	CASSEGGYRSYGYTF	TGTGCCAGCAGTGAAGGAGGGTACAGAAGCTATGGCTACACCTTC
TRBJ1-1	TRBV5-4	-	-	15	CASSSKGIMNTEAFF	TGTGCCAGCAGCTCCAAGGGGATTATGAACACTGAAGCTTTCTTT